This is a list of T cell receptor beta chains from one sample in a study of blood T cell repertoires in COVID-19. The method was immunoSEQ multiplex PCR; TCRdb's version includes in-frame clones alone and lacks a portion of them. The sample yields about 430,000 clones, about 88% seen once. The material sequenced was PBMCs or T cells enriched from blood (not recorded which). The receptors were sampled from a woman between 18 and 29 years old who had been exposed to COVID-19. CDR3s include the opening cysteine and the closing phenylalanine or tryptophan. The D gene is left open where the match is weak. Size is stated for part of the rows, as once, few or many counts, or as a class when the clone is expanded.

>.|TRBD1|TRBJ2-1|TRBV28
TGTGCCAGCAGGACAGGGGCCGAGGGCTACAATGAGCAGTTCTTC
CASRTGAEGYNEQFF
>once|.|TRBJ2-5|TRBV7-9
TGTGCCAGCAGCGAGTCTTGGGGGCGGGAGACCCAGTACTTC
CASSESWGRETQYF
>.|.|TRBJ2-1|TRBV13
TGTGCCAGCAGCTTAGGAAGAGACAGCCCGTACAATGAGCAGTTCTTC
CASSLGRDSPYNEQFF
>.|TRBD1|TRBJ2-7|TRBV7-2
TGTGCCAGCAGCGGAGACAGGGCTCGGGAGCAGTACTTC
CASSGDRAREQYF
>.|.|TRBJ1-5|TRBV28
TGTGCCAGCAGGGATACCTTCGGGTACAATCAGCCCCAGCATTTT
CASRDTFGYNQPQHF
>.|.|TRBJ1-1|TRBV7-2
TGTGCCAGCAGCCTACAGCCTCTCAACACTGAAGCTTTCTTT
CASSLQPLNTEAFF
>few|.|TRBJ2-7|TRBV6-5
TGTGCCAGCAGCAGAACCTACGAGCAGTACTTC
CASSRTYEQYF
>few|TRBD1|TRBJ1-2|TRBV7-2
TGTGCCAGCAGCACAAGACAGGGGGCTAACTATGGCTACACCTTC
CASSTRQGANYGYTF
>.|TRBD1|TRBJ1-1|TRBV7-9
TGTGCCAGCAGCTTAGTCAGGGGGCTTGGATTTGAGGCTTTCTTT
CASSLVRGLGFEAFF
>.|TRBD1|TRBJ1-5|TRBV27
TGTGCCAGCAGTGGGACAGGGCGGGATCAGCCCCAGCATTTT
CASSGTGRDQPQHF
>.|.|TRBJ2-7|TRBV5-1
TGCGCCAGCAGCTTGTTCAGGGACAACGAGCAGTACTTC
CASSLFRDNEQYF
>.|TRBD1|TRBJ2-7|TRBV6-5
TGTGCCAGCAGTTTTCTAGTGGGGACAGACAACTACGAGCAGTACTTC
CASSFLVGTDNYEQYF
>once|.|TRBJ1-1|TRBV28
TGTGCCAGCATTATCCGGGACACCGACCGAGCTTTCTTT
CASIIRDTDRAFF
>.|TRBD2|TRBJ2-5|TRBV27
TGTGCCAGCAGTTTAGCGATAGCGGGGACACAAGAGACCCAGTACTTC
CASSLAIAGTQETQYF
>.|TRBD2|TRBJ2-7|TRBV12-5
TGTGCTAGTGGTTTGGTAAAGTCCTCGCGGATAGCGGGAGGGTCCTTACAACGCTACGAGCAGTACTTC
CASGLVKSSRIAGGSLQRYEQYF